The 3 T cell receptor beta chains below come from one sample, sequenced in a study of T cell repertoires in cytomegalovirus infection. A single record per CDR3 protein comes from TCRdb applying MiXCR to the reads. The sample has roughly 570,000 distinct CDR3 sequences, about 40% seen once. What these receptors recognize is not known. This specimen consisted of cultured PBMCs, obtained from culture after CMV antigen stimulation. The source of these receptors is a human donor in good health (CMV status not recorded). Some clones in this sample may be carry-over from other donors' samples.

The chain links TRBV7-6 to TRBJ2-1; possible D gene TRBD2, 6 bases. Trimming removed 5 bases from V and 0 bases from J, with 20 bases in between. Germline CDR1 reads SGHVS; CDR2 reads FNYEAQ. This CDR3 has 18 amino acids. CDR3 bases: TGTGCCAGCAGCCACGTTATTCTTAGGGACTTCTCCTACAATGAGCAGTTCTTC. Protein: CASSHVILRDFSYNEQFF.

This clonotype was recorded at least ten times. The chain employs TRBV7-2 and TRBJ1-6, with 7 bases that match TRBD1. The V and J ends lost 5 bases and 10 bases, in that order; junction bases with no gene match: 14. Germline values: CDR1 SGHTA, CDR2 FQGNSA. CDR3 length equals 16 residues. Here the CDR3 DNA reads TGTGCCAGCAGCGCCCATGCCTCGACAGGGAAATCACCCCTCCACTTT. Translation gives CASSAHASTGKSPLHF.

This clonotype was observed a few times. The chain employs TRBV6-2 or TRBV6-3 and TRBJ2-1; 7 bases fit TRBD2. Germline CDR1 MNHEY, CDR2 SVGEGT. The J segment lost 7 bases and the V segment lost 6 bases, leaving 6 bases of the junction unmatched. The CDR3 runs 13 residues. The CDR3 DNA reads TGTGCCAGCAGGATAGCGGGTGGTAATGAGCAGTTCTTC. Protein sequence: CASRIAGGNEQFF.